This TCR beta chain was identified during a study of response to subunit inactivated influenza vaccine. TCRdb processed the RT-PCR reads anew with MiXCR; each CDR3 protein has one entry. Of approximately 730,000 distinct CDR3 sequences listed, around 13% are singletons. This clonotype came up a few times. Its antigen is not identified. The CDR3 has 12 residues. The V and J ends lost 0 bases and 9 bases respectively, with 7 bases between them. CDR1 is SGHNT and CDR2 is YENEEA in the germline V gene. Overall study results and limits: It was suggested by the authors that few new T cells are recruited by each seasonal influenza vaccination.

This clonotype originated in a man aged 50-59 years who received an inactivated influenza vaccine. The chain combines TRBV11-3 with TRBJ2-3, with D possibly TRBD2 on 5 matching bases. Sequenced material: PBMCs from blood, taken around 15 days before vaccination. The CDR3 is CASSLDRGTQYF. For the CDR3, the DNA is TGTGCCAGCAGCTTAGATCGGGGAACGCAGTATTTT.